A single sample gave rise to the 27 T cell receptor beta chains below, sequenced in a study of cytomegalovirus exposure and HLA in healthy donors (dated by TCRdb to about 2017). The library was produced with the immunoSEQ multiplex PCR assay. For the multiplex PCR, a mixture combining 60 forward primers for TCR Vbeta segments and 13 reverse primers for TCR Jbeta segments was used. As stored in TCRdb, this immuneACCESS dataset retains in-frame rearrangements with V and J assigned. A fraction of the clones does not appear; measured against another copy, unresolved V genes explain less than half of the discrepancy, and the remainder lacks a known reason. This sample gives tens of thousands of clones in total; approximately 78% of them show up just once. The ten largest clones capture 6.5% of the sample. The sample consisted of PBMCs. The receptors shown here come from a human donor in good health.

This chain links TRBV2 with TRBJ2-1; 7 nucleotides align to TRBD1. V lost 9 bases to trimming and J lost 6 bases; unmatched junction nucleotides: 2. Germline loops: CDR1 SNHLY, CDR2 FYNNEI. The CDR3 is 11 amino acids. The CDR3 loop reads CASNRGNEQFF. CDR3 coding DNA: TGTGCCAGTAACAGGGGCAATGAGCAGTTCTTC.

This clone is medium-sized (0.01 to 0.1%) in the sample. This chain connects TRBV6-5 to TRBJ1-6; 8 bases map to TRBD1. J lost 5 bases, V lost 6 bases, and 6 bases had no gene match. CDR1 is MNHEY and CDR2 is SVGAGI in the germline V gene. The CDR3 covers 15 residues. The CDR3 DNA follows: TGTGCCAGCAGGCCCCAGGGGGCGGATAATTCACCCCTCCACTTT. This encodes CASRPQGADNSPLHF.

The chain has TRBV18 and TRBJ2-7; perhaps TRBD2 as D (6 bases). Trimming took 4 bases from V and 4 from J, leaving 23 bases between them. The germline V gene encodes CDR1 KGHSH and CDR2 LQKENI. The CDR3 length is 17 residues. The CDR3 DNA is TGTGCCAGCTCACTGATGTCGTCTGGGACTTCCTCTTACGAGCAGTACTTC. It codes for CASSLMSSGTSSYEQYF. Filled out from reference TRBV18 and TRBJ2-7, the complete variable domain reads NAGVMQNPRHLVRRRGQEARLRCSPMKGHSHVYWYRQLPEEGLKFMVYLQKENIIDESGMPKERFSAEFPKEGPSILRIQQVVRGDSAAYFCASSLMSSGTSSYEQYFGPGTRLTVT.

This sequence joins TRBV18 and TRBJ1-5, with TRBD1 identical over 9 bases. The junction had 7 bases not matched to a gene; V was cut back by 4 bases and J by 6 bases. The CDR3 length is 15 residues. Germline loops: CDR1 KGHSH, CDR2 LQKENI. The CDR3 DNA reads TGTGCCAGCTCACAGGAGACAGGGGGGGGTCAGCCCCAGCATTTT. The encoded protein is CASSQETGGGQPQHF.

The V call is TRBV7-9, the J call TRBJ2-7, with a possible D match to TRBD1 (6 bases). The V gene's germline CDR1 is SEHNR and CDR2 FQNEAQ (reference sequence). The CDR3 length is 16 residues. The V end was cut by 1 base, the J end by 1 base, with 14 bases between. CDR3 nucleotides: TGTGCCAGCAGCTTAGATCCGGGCCAGGGGTCCTACGAGCAGTACTTC. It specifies CASSLDPGQGSYEQYF.

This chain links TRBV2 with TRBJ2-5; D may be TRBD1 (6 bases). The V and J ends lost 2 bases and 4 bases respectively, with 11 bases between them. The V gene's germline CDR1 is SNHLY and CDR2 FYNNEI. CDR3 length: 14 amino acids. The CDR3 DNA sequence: TGTGCCAGCAGTGAAATGGGGGCGCGAGAGACCCAGTACTTC. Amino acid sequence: CASSEMGARETQYF.

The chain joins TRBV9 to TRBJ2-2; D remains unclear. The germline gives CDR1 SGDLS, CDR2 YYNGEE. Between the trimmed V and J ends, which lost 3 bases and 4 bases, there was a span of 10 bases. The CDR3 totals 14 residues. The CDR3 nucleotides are TGTGCCAGCAGCGACAACCGCCCCACCGGGGAGCTGTTTTTT. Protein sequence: CASSDNRPTGELFF.

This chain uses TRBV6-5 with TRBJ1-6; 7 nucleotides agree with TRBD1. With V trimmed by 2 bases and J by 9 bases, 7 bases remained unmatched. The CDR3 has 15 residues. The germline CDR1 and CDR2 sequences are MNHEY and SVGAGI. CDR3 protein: CASSYMKGAGSPLHF. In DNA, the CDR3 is TGTGCCAGCAGTTACATGAAGGGGGCCGGTTCACCCCTCCACTTT.

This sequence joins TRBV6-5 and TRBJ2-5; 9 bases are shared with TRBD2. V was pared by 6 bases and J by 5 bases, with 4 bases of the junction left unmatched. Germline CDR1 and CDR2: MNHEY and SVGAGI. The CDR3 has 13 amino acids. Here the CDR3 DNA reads TGTGCCAGCAGCCTAGCGGGGAGGGAGACCCAGTACTTC. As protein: CASSLAGRETQYF.

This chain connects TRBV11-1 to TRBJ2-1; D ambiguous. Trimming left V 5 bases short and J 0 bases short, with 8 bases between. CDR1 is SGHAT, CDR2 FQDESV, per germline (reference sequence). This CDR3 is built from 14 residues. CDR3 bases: TGTGCCAGCAGCCAATCGGGCTCCTACAATGAGCAGTTCTTC. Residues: CASSQSGSYNEQFF. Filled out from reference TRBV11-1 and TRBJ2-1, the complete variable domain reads EAEVAQSPRYKITEKSQAVAFWCDPISGHATLYWYRQILGQGPELLVQFQDESVVDDSQLPKDRFSAERLKGVDSTLKIQPAELGDSAMYLCASSQSGSYNEQFFGPGTRLTVL.

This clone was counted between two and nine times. CDR3 coding DNA: TGTGCCAGCAGCCGGTACTCCTACGAGCAGTACTTC. This sequence encodes CASSRYSYEQYF. The chain couples TRBV7-8 to TRBJ2-7; D unclear. The CDR3 runs to 12 residues. The germline V gene encodes CDR1 SGHVS and CDR2 FQNEAQ. Trimming cost V 5 bases and J 0 bases, with 5 bases left between them.

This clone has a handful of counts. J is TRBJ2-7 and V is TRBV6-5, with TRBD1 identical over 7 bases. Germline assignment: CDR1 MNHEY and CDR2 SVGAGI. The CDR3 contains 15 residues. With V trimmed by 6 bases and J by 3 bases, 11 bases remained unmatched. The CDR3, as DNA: TGTGCCAGCAGAAGGGGGCAGGGTAGGGGCTACGAGCAGTACTTC. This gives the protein CASRRGQGRGYEQYF.

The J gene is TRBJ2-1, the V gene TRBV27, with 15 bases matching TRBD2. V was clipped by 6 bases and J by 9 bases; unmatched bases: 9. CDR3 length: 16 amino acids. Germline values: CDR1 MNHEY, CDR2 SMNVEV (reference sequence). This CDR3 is CASRTPGLAGGGEQFF. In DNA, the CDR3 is TGTGCCAGCAGGACCCCGGGACTAGCGGGGGGTGGTGAGCAGTTCTTC.

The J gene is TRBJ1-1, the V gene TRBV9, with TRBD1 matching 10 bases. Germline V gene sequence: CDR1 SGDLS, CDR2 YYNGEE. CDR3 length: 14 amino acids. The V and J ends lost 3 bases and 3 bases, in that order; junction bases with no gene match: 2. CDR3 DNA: TGTGCCAGCAGCGGACAGGGGGCGTACACTGAAGCTTTCTTT. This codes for CASSGQGAYTEAFF.

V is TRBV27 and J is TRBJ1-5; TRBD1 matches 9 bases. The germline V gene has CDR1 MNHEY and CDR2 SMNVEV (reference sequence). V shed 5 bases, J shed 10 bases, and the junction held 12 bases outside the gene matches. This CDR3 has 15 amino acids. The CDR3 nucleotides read TGTGCCAGCAGTGTACAGGGGGCCCTAATGTCACCCCAGCATTTT. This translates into CASSVQGALMSPQHF.

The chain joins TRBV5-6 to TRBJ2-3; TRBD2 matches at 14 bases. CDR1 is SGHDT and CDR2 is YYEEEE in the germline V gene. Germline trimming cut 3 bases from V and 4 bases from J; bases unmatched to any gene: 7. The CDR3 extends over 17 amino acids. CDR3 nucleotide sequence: TGTGCCAGCAGCTCTAGAAGACTAGCGGGGGGGCCAGATACGCAGTATTTT. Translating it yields CASSSRRLAGGPDTQYF.

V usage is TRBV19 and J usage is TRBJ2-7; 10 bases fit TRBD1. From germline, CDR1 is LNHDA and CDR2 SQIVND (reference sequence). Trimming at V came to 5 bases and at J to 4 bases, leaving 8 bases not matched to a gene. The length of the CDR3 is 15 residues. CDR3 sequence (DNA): TGTGCCAGTAGTGTCCGACAGGGGGCTACGTACGAGCAGTACTTC. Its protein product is CASSVRQGATYEQYF.

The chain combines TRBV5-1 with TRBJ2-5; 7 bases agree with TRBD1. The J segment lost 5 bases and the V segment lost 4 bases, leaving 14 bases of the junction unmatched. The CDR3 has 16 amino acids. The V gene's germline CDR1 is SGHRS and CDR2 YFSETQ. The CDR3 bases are TGCGCCAGCAGCGTGGGGACAGCTCAGTCATGGGAGACCCAGTACTTC. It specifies CASSVGTAQSWETQYF.

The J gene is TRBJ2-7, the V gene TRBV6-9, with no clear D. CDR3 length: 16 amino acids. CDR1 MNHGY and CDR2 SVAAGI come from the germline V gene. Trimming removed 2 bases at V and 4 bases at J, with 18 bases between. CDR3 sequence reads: CASSYGRRGNLYEQYF. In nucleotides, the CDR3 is TGTGCCAGCAGTTATGGGCGTCGTGGAAACCTTTACGAGCAGTACTTC.

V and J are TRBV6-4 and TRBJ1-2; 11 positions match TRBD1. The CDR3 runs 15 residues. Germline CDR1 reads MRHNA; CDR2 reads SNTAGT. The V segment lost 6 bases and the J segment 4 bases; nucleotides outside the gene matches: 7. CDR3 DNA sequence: TGTGCCAGCAGCGTTTCCGGGACAGGGGGCTATGGCTACACCTTC. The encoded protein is CASSVSGTGGYGYTF.

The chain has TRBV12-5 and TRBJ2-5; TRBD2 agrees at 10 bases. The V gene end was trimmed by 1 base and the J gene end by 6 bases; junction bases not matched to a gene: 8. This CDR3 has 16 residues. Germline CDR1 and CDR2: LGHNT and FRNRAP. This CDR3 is CASGLEVAGGRKTQYF. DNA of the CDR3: TGTGCTAGTGGTTTGGAAGTAGCGGGGGGACGGAAGACCCAGTACTTC.

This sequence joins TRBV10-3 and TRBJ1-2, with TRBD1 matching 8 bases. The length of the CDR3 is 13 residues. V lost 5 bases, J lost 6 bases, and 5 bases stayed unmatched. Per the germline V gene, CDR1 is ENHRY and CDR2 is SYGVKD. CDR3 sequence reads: CAISQTGENGYTF. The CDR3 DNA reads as TGTGCCATCAGTCAGACAGGGGAGAATGGCTACACCTTC.

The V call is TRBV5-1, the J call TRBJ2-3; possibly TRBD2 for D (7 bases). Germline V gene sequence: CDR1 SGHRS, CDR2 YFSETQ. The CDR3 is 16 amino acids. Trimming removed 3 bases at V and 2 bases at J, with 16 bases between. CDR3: CASSWGASGTTDTQYF. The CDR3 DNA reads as TGCGCCAGCAGCTGGGGGGCTAGCGGTACCACAGATACGCAGTATTTT.

The CDR3: CALVGWQSNQPQHF. CDR3 DNA: TGTGCCTTGGTCGGGTGGCAGAGCAATCAGCCCCAGCATTTT. V usage is TRBV30 and J usage is TRBJ1-5; D uncertain. The CDR3 extends over 14 amino acids. V lost 7 bases to trimming and J lost 1 base, with 14 bases between them. Looked up from germline, CDR1 is GTSNPN and CDR2 is SVGIG (reference sequence).

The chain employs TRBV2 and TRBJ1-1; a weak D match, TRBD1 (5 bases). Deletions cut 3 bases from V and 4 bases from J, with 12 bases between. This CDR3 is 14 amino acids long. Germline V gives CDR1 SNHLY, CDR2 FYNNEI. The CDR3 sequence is CASSETDWGTEAFF. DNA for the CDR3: TGTGCCAGCAGTGAGACAGACTGGGGCACTGAAGCTTTCTTT.

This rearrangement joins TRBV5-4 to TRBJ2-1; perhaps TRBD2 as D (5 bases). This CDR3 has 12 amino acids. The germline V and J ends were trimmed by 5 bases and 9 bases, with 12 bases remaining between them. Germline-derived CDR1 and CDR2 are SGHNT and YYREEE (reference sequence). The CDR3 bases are TGTGCCAGCAGAATGGAGGCGGGTGAGCAGTTCTTC. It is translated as CASRMEAGEQFF.

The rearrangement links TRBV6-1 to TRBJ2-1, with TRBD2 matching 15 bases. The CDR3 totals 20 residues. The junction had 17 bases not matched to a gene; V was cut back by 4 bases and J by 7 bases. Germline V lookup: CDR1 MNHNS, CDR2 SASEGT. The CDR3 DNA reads TGTGCCAGCAGTGGGTACCCCGGACTAGCGGGGGGGCTAGGATGGAATGAGCAGTTCTTC. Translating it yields CASSGYPGLAGGLGWNEQFF.